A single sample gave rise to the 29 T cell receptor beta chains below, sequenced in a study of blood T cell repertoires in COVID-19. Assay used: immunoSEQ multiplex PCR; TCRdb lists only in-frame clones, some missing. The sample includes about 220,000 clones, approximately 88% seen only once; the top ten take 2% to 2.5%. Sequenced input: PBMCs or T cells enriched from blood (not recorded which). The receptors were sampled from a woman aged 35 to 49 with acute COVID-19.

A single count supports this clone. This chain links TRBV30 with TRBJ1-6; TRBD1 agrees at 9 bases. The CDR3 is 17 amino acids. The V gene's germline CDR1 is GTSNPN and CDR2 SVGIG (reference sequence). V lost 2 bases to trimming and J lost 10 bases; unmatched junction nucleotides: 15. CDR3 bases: TGTGCCTGGAGTCCCGTAACATCCGGGACAGGGCCCTCACCCCTCCACTTT. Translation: CAWSPVTSGTGPSPLHF.

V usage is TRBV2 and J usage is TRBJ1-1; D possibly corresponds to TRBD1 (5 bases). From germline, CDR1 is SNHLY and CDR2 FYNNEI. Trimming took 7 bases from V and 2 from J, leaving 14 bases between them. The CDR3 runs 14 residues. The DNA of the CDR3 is TGTGCCAGCACCCTGGGGACTATCAACACTGAAGCTTTCTTT. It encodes CASTLGTINTEAFF.

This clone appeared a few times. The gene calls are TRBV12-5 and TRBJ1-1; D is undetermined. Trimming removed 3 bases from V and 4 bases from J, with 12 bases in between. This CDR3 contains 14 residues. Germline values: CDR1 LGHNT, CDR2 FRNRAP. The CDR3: CASGLELSGTEAFF. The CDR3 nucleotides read TGTGCTAGTGGTTTAGAACTTTCCGGCACTGAAGCTTTCTTT.

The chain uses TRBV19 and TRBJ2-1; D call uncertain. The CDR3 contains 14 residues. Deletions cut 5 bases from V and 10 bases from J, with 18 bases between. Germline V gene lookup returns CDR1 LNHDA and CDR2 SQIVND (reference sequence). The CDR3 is CASSSQSHPTEQFF. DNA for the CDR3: TGTGCCAGTAGTTCACAGAGTCATCCGACGGAGCAGTTCTTC.

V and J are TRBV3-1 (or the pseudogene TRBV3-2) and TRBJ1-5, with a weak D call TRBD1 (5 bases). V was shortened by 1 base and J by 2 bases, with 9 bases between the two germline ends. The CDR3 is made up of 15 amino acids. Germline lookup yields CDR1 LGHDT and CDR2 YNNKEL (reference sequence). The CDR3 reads CASSQGRAGNQPQHF. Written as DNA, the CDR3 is TGTGCCAGCAGCCAAGGCAGGGCGGGCAATCAGCCCCAGCATTTT.

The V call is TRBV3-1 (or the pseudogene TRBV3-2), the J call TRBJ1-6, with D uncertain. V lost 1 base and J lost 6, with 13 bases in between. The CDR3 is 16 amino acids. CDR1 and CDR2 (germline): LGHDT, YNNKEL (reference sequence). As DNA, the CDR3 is TGTGCCAGCAGCCAAGTCGCCGGGTTCACTAATTCACCCCTCCACTTT. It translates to CASSQVAGFTNSPLHF.

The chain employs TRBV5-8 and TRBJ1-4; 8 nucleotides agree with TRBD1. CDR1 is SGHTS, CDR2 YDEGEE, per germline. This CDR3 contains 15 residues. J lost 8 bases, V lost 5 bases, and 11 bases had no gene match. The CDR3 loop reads CASSLNRGEAEKLFF. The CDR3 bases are TGTGCCAGCAGTTTAAACAGGGGGGAGGCAGAAAAACTGTTTTTT.

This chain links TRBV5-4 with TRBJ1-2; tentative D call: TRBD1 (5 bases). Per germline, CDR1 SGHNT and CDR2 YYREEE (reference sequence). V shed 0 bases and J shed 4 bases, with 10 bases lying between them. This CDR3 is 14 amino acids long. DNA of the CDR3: TGTGCCAGCAGCTTGGGGGGGGAAGCCTATGGCTACACCTTC. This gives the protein CASSLGGEAYGYTF.

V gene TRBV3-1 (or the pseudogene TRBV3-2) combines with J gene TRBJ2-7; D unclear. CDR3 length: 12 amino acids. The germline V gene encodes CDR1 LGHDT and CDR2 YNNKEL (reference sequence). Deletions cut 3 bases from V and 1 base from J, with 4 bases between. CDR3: CASSHRSYEQYF. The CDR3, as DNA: TGTGCCAGCAGCCATCGTTCCTACGAGCAGTACTTC.

CDR3 nucleotide sequence: TGCGCCAGCAGCTTTGGCCCCAATGAGCAGTTCTTC. It translates to CASSFGPNEQFF. The chain joins TRBV5-1 to TRBJ2-1; no firm D call. The V gene's germline CDR1 is SGHRS and CDR2 YFSETQ. V dropped 2 bases and J dropped 6 bases, with 6 bases sitting between them. This CDR3 has 12 amino acids.

The CDR3 coding sequence is TGTGCCAGCAGCCCCAGTGGCCTCCGGGGGGCAGATACGCAGTATTTT. It is translated as CASSPSGLRGADTQYF. This rearrangement joins TRBV9 to TRBJ2-3, with 7 bases fitting TRBD2. V dropped 4 bases and J dropped 4; count of bases not matched to a gene: 12. CDR3 size: 16 residues. Germline V gives CDR1 SGDLS, CDR2 YYNGEE.

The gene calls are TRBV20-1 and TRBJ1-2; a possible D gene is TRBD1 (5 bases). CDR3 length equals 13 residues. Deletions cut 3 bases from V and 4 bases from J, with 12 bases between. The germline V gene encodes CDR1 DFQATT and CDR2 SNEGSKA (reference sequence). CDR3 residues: CSASDQGLYGYTF. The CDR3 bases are TGCAGTGCTAGTGATCAGGGACTCTATGGCTACACCTTC.

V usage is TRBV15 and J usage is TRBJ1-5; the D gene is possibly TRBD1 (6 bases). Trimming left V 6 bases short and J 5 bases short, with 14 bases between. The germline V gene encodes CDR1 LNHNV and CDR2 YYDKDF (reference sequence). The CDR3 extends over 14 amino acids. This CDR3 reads CATSQDSFYQPQHF. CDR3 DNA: TGTGCCACCAGTCAGGACAGCTTTTATCAGCCCCAGCATTTT. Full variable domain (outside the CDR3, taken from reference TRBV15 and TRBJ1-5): DAMVIQNPRYQVTQFGKPVTLSCSQTLNHNVMYWYQQKSSQAPKLLFHYYDKDFNNEADTPDNFQSRRPNTSFCFLDIRSPGLGDTAMYLCATSQDSFYQPQHFGDGTRLSIL.

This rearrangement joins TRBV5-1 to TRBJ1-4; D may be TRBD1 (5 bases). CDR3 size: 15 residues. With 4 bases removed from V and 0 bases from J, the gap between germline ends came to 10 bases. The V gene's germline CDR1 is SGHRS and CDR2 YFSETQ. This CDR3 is CASSPGGATNEKLFF. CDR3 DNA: TGCGCCAGCAGCCCCGGGGGGGCAACTAATGAAAAACTGTTTTTT. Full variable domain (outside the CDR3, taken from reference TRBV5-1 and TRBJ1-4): KAGVTQTPRYLIKTRGQQVTLSCSPISGHRSVSWYQQTPGQGLQFLFEYFSETQRNKGNFPGRFSGRQFSNSRSEMNVSTLELGDSALYLCASSPGGATNEKLFFGSGTQLSVL.

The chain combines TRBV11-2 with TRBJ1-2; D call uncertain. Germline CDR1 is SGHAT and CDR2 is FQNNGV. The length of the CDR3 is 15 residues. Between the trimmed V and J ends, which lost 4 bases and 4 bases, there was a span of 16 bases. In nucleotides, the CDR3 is TGTGCCAGCAGCTCGGGGAGGGCAACGCTCTATGGCTACACCTTC. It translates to CASSSGRATLYGYTF.

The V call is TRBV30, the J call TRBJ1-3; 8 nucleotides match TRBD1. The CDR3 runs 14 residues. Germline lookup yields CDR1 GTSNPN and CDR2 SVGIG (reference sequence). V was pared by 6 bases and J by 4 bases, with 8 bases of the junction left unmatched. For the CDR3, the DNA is TGTGCCTGTGACGGACAGGGCTTGGGAAACACCATATATTTT. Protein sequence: CACDGQGLGNTIYF.

Here the CDR3 reads CASSPGEGRDYGYTF. CDR3 coding DNA: TGTGCCAGCAGCCCCGGGGAGGGCCGGGACTATGGCTACACCTTC. The chain joins TRBV7-9 to TRBJ1-2, with D hard to call. Trimming pared 5 bases from V and 3 bases from J, leaving 16 bases between. In germline, CDR1 is SEHNR, CDR2 FQNEAQ (reference sequence). The CDR3 has 15 residues. The full variable domain, rest sourced from reference TRBV7-9 and TRBJ1-2, is DTGVSQNPRHKITKRGQNVTFRCDPISEHNRLYWYRQTLGQGPEFLTYFQNEAQLEKSRLLSDRFSAERPKGSFSTLEIQRTEQGDSAMYLCASSPGEGRDYGYTFGSGTRLTVV.

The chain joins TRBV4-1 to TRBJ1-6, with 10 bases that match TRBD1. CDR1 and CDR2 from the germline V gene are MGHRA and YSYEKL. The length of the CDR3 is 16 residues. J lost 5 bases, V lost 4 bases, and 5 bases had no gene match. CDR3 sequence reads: CASSRGGTGDNSPLHF. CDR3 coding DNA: TGCGCCAGCAGCCGAGGAGGGACAGGGGATAATTCACCCCTCCACTTT.

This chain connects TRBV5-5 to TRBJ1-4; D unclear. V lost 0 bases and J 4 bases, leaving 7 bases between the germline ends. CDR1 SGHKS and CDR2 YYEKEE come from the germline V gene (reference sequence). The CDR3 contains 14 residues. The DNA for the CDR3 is TGTGCCAGCAGCTTGGGACTATTTAATGAAAAACTGTTTTTT. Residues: CASSLGLFNEKLFF.

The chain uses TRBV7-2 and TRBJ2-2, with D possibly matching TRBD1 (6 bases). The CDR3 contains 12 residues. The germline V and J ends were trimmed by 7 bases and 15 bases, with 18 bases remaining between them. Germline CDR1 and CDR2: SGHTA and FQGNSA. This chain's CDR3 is CASTIGQLRMFF. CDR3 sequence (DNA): TGTGCCAGCACCATAGGACAGTTAAGGATGTTTTTT.

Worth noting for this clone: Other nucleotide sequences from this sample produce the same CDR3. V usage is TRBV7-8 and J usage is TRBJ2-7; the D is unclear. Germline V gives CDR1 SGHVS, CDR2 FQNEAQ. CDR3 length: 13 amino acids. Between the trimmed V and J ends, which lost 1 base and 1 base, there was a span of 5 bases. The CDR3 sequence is CASSLGLSYEQYV. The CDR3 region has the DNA TGTGCCAGCAGCTTAGGCCTATCCTACGAGCAGTACGTC.

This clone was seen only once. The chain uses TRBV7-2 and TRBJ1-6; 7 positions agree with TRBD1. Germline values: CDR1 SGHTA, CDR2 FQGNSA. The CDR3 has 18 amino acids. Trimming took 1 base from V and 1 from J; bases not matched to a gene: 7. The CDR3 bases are TGTGCCAGCAGCTTAGGCGCGAAGGGGGCATCCTATAATTCACCCCTCCACTTT. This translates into CASSLGAKGASYNSPLHF.

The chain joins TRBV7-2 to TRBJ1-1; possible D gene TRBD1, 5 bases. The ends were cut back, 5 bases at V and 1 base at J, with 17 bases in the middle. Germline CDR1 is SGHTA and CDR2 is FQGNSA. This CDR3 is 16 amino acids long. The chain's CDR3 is CASSLWTAQGNTEAFF. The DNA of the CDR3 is TGTGCCAGCAGCCTTTGGACGGCCCAGGGGAACACTGAAGCTTTCTTT.

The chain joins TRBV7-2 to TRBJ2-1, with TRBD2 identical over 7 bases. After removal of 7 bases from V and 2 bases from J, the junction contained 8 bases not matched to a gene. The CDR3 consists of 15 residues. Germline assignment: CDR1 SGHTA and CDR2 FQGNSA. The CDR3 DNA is TGTGCCAGCACCCCACTAAGCGGGACCTACAATGAGCAGTTCTTC. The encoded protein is CASTPLSGTYNEQFF.

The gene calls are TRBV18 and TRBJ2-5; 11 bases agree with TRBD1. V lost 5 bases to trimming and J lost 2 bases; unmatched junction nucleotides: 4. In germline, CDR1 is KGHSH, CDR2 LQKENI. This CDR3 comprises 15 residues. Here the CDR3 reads CASSYGTGGQETQYF. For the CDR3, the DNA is TGTGCCAGCTCATATGGGACAGGGGGTCAAGAGACCCAGTACTTC.

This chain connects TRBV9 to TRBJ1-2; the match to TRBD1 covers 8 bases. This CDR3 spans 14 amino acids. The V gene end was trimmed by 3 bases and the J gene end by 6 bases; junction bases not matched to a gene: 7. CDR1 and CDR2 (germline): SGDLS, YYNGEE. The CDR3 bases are TGTGCCAGCAGCGCGACAGGGGTATTGGATGGCTACACCTTC. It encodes CASSATGVLDGYTF.

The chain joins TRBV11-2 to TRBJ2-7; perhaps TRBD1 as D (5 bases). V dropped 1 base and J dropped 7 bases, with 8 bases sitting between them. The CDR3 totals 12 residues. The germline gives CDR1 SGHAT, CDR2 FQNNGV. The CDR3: CASSLGGFEQYF. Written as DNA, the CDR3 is TGTGCCAGCAGCTTAGGGGGCTTTGAGCAGTACTTC.

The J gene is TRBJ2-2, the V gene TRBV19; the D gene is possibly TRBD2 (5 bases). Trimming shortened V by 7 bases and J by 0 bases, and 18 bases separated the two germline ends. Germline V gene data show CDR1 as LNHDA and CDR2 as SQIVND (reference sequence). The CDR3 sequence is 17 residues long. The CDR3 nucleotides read TGTGCCAGTACCCCAAGAGGGCGGCTTACGAACACCGGGGAGCTGTTTTTT. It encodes CASTPRGRLTNTGELFF.

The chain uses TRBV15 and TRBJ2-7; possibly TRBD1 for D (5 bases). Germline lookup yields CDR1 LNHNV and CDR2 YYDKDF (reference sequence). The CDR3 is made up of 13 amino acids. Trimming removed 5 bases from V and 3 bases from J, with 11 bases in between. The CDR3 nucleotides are TGTGCCACCAGCGAGCAGGGTAGCTACGAGCAGTACTTC. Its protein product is CATSEQGSYEQYF.